This T cell receptor beta chain was obtained from a study of OX40 agonist ivuxolimab in advanced cancers. Broader study findings: Clonal expansion was seen in CD4+ and CD8+ blood T cells by week 6 at 0.1 to 3.0 mg/kg.

Profiled with immunoSEQ multiplex PCR; TCRdb holds only in-frame clones, not every one. The sample yields under 45,000 clones, 80% seen once. This clone was observed a single time. The antigen remains unidentified. Germline CDR1 is SGHRS and CDR2 is YFSETQ. Trimming shortened V by 4 bases and J by 2 bases, and 8 bases separated the two germline ends. This CDR3 is 13 amino acids long. The chain carries TRBV5-1 and TRBJ2-3, with D hard to call. Sample: CD4+ or CD8+ T cells sorted from blood, taken in a trial of the OX40 agonist ivuxolimab. The sequence derives from an adult with an advanced solid tumor such as melanoma, head and neck, liver or kidney cancer. For the CDR3, the DNA is TGCGCCAGCAGCGAGCCCAACACAGATACGCAGTATTTT. Its translation is CASSEPNTDTQYF.